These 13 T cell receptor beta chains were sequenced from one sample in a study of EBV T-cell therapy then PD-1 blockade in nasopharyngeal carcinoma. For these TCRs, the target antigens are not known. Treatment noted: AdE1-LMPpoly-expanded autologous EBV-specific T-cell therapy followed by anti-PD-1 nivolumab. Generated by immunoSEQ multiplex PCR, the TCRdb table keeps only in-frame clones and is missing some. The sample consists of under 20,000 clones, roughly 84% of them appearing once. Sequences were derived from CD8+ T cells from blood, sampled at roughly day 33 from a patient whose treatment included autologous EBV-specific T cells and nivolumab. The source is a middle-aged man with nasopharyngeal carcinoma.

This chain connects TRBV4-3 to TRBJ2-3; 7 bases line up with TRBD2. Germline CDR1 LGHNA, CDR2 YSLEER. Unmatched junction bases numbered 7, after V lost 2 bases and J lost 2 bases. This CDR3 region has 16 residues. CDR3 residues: CASSQRRGTFTDTQYF. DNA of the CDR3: TGCGCCAGCAGCCAACGGCGGGGGACCTTCACAGATACGCAGTATTTT.

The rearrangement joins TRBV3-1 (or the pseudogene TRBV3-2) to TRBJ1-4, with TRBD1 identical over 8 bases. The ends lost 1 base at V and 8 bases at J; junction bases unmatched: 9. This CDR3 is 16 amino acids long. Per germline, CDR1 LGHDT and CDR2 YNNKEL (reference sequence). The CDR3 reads CASSQVSRTGIEKLFF. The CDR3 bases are TGTGCCAGCAGCCAAGTTTCCCGGACAGGGATAGAAAAACTGTTTTTT.

CDR3 in amino acids: CASSPRGTGATKPRPYEQYF. CDR3 coding DNA: TGTGCCAGCAGTCCCCGAGGGACAGGGGCCACGAAACCCCGTCCCTACGAGCAGTACTTC. V and J are TRBV27 and TRBJ2-7; 10 bases line up with TRBD1. Trimming at V came to 5 bases and at J to 2 bases, leaving 21 bases not matched to a gene. This CDR3 is 20 amino acids long. Germline assignment: CDR1 MNHEY and CDR2 SMNVEV (reference sequence).

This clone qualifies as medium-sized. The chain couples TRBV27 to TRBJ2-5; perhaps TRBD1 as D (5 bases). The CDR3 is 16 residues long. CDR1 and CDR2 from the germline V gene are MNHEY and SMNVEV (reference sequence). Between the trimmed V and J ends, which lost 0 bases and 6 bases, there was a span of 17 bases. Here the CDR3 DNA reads TGTGCCAGCAGTTTATCAGAGGTTGGGGCAGGGCAGACCCAGTACTTC. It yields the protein CASSLSEVGAGQTQYF.

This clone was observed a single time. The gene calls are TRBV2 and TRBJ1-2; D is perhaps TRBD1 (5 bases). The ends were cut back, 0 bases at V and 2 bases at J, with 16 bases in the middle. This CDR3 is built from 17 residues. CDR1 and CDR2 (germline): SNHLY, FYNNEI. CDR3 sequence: CASSEALLQVENYGYTF. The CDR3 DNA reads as TGTGCCAGCAGTGAAGCGCTTCTACAGGTCGAAAACTATGGCTACACCTTC.

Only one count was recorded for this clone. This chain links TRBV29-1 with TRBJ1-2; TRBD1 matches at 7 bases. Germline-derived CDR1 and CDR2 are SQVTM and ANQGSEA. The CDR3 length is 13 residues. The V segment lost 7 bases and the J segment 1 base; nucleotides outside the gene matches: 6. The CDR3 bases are TGCAGCGCCGTCGGGACAGATAACTATGGCTACACCTTC. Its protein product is CSAVGTDNYGYTF.

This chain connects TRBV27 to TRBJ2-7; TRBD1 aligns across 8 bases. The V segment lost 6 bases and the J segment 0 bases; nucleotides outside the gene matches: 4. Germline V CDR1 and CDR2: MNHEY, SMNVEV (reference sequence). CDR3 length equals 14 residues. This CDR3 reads CASRLQGASYEQYF. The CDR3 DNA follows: TGTGCCAGCAGGCTCCAGGGGGCCTCCTACGAGCAGTACTTC.

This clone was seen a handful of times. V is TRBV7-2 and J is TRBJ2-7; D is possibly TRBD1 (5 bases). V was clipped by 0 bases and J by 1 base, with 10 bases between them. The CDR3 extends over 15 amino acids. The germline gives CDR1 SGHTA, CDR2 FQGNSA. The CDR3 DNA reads TGTGCCAGCAGCTTAGCAGGCAGGGCGTCCTACGAGCAGTACTTC. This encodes CASSLAGRASYEQYF.

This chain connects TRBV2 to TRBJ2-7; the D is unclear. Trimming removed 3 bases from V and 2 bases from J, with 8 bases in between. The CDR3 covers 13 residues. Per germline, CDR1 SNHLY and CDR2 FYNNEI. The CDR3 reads CASSENYPYEQYF. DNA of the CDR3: TGTGCCAGCAGTGAGAACTACCCCTACGAGCAGTACTTC.

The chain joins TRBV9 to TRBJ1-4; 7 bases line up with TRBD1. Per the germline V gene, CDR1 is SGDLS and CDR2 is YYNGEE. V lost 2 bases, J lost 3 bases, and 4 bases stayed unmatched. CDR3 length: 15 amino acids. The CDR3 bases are TGTGCCAGCAGCGTTTTTGGGACAGCTAATGAAAAACTGTTTTTT. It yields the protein CASSVFGTANEKLFF. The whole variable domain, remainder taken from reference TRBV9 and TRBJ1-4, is DSGVTQTPKHLITATGQRVTLRCSPRSGDLSVYWYQQSLDQGLQFLIQYYNGEERAKGNILERFSAQQFPDLHSELNLSSLELGDSALYFCASSVFGTANEKLFFGSGTQLSVL.

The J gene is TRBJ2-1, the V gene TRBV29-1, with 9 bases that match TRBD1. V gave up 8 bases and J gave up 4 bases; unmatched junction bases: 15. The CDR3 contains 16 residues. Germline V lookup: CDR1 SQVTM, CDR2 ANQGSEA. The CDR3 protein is CSSAPGWGQGYNEQFF. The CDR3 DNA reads TGCAGCTCAGCACCGGGGTGGGGACAGGGTTACAATGAGCAGTTCTTC.

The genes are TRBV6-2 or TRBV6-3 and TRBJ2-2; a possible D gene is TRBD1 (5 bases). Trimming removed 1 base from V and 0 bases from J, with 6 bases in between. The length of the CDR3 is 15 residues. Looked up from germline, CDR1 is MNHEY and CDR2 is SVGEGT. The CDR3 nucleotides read TGTGCCAGCAGTTACTGGACACCGAACACCGGGGAGCTGTTTTTT. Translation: CASSYWTPNTGELFF.

The CDR3 here is CASSFNPGYEQYF. The CDR3 nucleotides are TGTGCCAGTAGCTTTAACCCTGGGTACGAGCAGTACTTC. The V gene is TRBV19, the J gene TRBJ2-7; D is undetermined. The CDR3 length is 13 residues. From germline, CDR1 is LNHDA and CDR2 SQIVND (reference sequence). V lost 6 bases, J lost 4 bases, and 13 bases lay in between.